The rows below give T cell receptor beta chains drawn from one sample of a study of CD8+CD57+ T cells in acquired aplastic anemia. MiXCR, applied by TCRdb to the reads, yields one record per CDR3 protein. Altogether under 200,000 distinct CDR3 sequences are present, about 48% being singletons, with the ten largest covering over 25%. The sequenced material came from sorted CD4+, CD8+, or CD8+CD57+ T cells (not recorded which) from PBMCs. The receptors here all came from a human donor with aplastic anemia. The CDR3 runs from the conserved cysteine through the conserved F or W. Fields, in order: clone size, V gene, J gene, D gene, CDR3 protein, CDR3 DNA. A D gene is named only where the DNA matches it firmly. Some rows have no size entry. The others give once, few or many, or a class for an expanded clone.

clone_size: .; v_call: TRBV12-3/TRBV12-4; j_call: TRBJ2-7; d_call: .; cdr3_aa: CASSVAWDSYEQYF; cdr3_nt: TGTGCCAGCAGCGTAGCTTGGGACTCCTACGAGCAGTACTTC
clone_size: .; v_call: TRBV7-9; j_call: TRBJ1-6; d_call: .; cdr3_aa: CASSRGGTDSPLHF; cdr3_nt: TGTGCCAGCAGCCGTGGGGGTACTGATTCACCCCTCCACTTT
clone_size: .; v_call: TRBV7-8; j_call: TRBJ1-3; d_call: .; cdr3_aa: CASSLGPSSGNTVYF; cdr3_nt: TGTGCCAGCAGCTTAGGACCGAGCTCTGGAAACACCGTATATTTT
clone_size: .; v_call: TRBV25-1; j_call: TRBJ2-3; d_call: TRBD1; cdr3_aa: CASSEFGSGTGGGDTQYF; cdr3_nt: TGTGCCAGCAGTGAATTTGGTAGTGGGACAGGGGGCGGTGATACGCAGTATTTT
clone_size: many; v_call: TRBV20-1; j_call: TRBJ2-5; d_call: TRBD2; cdr3_aa: CSARRPGLAGVTQYF; cdr3_nt: TGCAGTGCTCGCCGACCGGGACTAGCGGGAGTCACCCAGTACTTC
clone_size: .; v_call: TRBV25-1; j_call: TRBJ1-2; d_call: .; cdr3_aa: CASGNTYGYTF; cdr3_nt: TGTGCCAGCGGAAACACCTATGGCTACACCTTC
clone_size: few; v_call: TRBV15; j_call: TRBJ2-2; d_call: .; cdr3_aa: CATSRGLGGTGELFF; cdr3_nt: TGTGCCACCAGCAGAGGACTAGGAGGCACCGGGGAGCTGTTTTTT
clone_size: .; v_call: TRBV7-9; j_call: TRBJ2-7; d_call: .; cdr3_aa: CASSLSGTYEQYF; cdr3_nt: TGTGCCAGCAGCTTATCTGGGACCTACGAGCAGTACTTC
clone_size: .; v_call: TRBV20-1; j_call: TRBJ2-1; d_call: TRBD1; cdr3_aa: CGAKALDRVYNKQFF; cdr3_nt: TGCGGTGCTAAGGCCCTGGACAGGGTTTACAATAAGCAGTTCTTC
clone_size: many; v_call: TRBV27; j_call: TRBJ2-7; d_call: TRBD2; cdr3_aa: CASRLAGGSYEQYF; cdr3_nt: TGTGCCAGCAGACTAGCGGGAGGATCCTACGAGCAGTACTTC
clone_size: many; v_call: TRBV12-3/TRBV12-4; j_call: TRBJ2-3; d_call: TRBD2; cdr3_aa: CASSFASGGETDTQYF; cdr3_nt: TGTGCCAGCAGTTTTGCGAGCGGGGGGGAAACAGATACGCAGTATTTT
clone_size: many; v_call: TRBV15; j_call: TRBJ1-1; d_call: .; cdr3_aa: CATSRDRGLYTEAFF; cdr3_nt: TGTGCCACCAGCAGAGACAGGGGTTTGTACACTGAAGCTTTCTTT
clone_size: .; v_call: TRBV25-1; j_call: TRBJ2-1; d_call: TRBD2; cdr3_aa: CASSTGLAANEQFF; cdr3_nt: TGTGCCAGCAGCACTGGACTAGCCGCCAATGAGCAGTTCTTC
clone_size: many; v_call: TRBV11-3; j_call: TRBJ2-1; d_call: TRBD2; cdr3_aa: CASTFRTSGGNEQFF; cdr3_nt: TGTGCCAGCACATTTCGGACTAGCGGGGGCAATGAGCAGTTCTTC